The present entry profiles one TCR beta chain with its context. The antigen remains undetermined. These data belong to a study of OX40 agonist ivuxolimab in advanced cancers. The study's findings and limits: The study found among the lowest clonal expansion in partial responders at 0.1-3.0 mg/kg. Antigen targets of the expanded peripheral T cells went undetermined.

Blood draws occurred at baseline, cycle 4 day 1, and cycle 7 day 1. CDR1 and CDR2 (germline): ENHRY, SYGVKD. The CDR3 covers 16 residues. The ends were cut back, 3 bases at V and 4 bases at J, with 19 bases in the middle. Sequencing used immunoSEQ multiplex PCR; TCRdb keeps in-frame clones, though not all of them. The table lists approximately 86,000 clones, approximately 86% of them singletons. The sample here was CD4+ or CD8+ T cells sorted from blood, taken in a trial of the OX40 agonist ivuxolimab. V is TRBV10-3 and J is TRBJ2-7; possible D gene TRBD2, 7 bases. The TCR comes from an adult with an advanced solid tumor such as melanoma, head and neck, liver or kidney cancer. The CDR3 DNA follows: TGTGCCATCAGTGAAAGGGCGGCGGGGGCCGGTTACGAGCAGTACTTC. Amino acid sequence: CAISERAAGAGYEQYF.